The sequence of this T cell receptor (beta chain) was determined in a study of regulatory T cells in long-lasting Graves disease. The CDR3 sequence is 15 residues long. Germline assignment: CDR1 SGHRS and CDR2 YFSETQ. The study, taken as a whole, reports: Less diverse TCR repertoires were seen in persistent Graves' patients than in newly diagnosed ones. Repertoires from persistent disease leaned toward TRBV28, TRBJ1-2 and TRBJ2-5.

HTBI primers from iRepertoire and Arm-PCR of CDR3 regions yielded the TCR beta libraries. A single record per CDR3 protein comes from TCRdb applying MiXCR to the multiplex PCR reads. The sample yields about 470,000 distinct CDR3 sequences, less than 25% seen once. Sample time point: persistent/refractory GD, antithyroid drugs over 5 years with positive TRAb. Generation of the TCR library employed RNA extracted from PBMCs. This clonotype was recorded many times. The antigen is not known. The germline gene is not matched at one end of the junction; a read error may be the cause. The chain links TRBV5-1 to TRBJ2-7; weak D call: TRBD1 (6 bases). The receptor comes from a female donor with Graves disease. The starting material was peripheral blood mononuclear cells (PBMCs), obtained when the disease was refractory, from a patient treated with antithyroid drugs. CDR3 in DNA: TGTGCCAGCAGCTTGGGTCCGGACAGCTCCTACGAGCAGTACTTC. This encodes CASSLGPDSSYEQYF.